The next 21 T cell receptor beta chains were all read from a single sample in a study of technical replicates of blood from a handful of donors. Sequencing used immunoSEQ multiplex PCR; TCRdb keeps in-frame clones, though not all of them. Among about 60,000 clones listed, 80% to 90% were seen once. The sequenced sample was PBMCs. These receptors were collected from a human donor in good health. Some clones in this sample may be carry-over from other donors' samples.

This chain joins TRBV7-8 and TRBJ1-5; D unresolved. Trimming took off 1 base at V and 0 bases at J, with 7 bases between the two ends. CDR3 size: 15 residues. Germline CDR1 SGHVS, CDR2 FQNEAQ. The CDR3 region has the DNA TGTGCCAGCAGCTTAGGTCCACATAGCAATCAGCCCCAGCATTTT. Residues: CASSLGPHSNQPQHF. Variable domain in full (rest from reference TRBV7-8 and TRBJ1-5): GAGVSQSPRYKVAKRGQDVALRCDPISGHVSLFWYQQALGQGPEFLTYFQNEAQLDKSGLPSDRFFAERPEGSVSTLKIQRTQQEDSAVYLCASSLGPHSNQPQHFGDGTRLSIL.

The chain joins TRBV23-1 to TRBJ2-4, with 8 bases fitting TRBD1. TRBV23-1 is flagged as an ORF with uncertain function. CDR3 length equals 15 residues. V gave up 1 base and J gave up 7 bases; unmatched junction bases: 6. The CDR3 loop reads CASSQWWQGANIQYF. DNA of the CDR3: TGCGCCAGCAGTCAATGGTGGCAGGGGGCGAACATTCAGTACTTC.

This clone has a handful of counts. This rearrangement joins TRBV7-6 to TRBJ2-2; TRBD1 is a possible D gene (5 bases). The V gene's germline CDR1 is SGHVS and CDR2 FNYEAQ. The CDR3 runs 16 residues. Between the trimmed V and J ends, which lost 0 bases and 1 base, there was a span of 9 bases. CDR3 protein: CASSLAQGENTGELFF. CDR3 nucleotides: TGTGCCAGCAGCTTAGCGCAGGGTGAGAACACCGGGGAGCTGTTTTTT.

The chain couples TRBV25-1 to TRBJ1-1; D is uncertain. The CDR3 spans 10 residues. V shed 6 bases and J shed 7 bases, with 6 bases lying between them. CDR1 MGHDK and CDR2 SYGVNS come from the germline V gene. CDR3 DNA: TGTGCCAGCAGGTCAGGTGAAGCTTTCTTT. This sequence encodes CASRSGEAFF.

V usage is TRBV13 and J usage is TRBJ2-7, with 9 bases aligning to TRBD1. Germline lookup yields CDR1 PRHDT and CDR2 FYEKMQ (reference sequence). Trimming cost V 5 bases and J 11 bases; bases outside gene matches: 10. The CDR3 extends over 13 amino acids. CDR3 nucleotides: TGTGCCAGCAGCCCGGACAGGGGCCTCCCGGAGTACTTC. Translation gives CASSPDRGLPEYF.

This clone was seen only once. The chain carries TRBV6-6 and TRBJ2-7; D is ambiguous. V was shortened by 6 bases and J by 1 base, with 16 bases between the two germline ends. The CDR3 has 15 amino acids. CDR1 is MNHNY and CDR2 is SVGAGI in the germline V gene (reference sequence). The CDR3 DNA follows: TGTGCCAGCAGAAGAGAAGCACCACGGTCCTACGAGCAGTACTTC. It translates to CASRREAPRSYEQYF.

The chain joins TRBV5-1 to TRBJ1-2; 8 bases map to TRBD1. Germline loops: CDR1 SGHRS, CDR2 YFSETQ. CDR3 length: 15 residues. J gave up 4 bases and V 4 bases, and 9 bases lay outside the gene matches. CDR3 sequence: CASSTRGQESYGYTF. The CDR3 DNA follows: TGCGCCAGCAGCACAAGGGGACAGGAGAGCTATGGCTACACCTTC. The full variable domain, completed using reference TRBV5-1 and TRBJ1-2, is KAGVTQTPRYLIKTRGQQVTLSCSPISGHRSVSWYQQTPGQGLQFLFEYFSETQRNKGNFPGRFSGRQFSNSRSEMNVSTLELGDSALYLCASSTRGQESYGYTFGSGTRLTVV.

The chain has TRBV18 and TRBJ2-1; TRBD1 matches 12 bases. J was trimmed by 10 bases and V by 5 bases; bases with no gene match: 12. Germline loops: CDR1 KGHSH, CDR2 LQKENI. The CDR3 length is 16 residues. CDR3: CASSTGQGAGDTEQFF. CDR3 in DNA: TGTGCCAGCTCAACGGGACAGGGGGCGGGGGATACAGAGCAGTTCTTC.

The J gene is TRBJ1-6, the V gene TRBV4-3, with 9 bases aligning to TRBD1. Germline values: CDR1 LGHNA, CDR2 YSLEER. Trimming cost V 4 bases and J 8 bases; bases outside gene matches: 12. CDR3 size: 17 residues. In nucleotides, the CDR3 is TGCGCCAGCAGCCCTCGTCTAAACAGGGGGCGCGATTCACCCCTCCACTTT. Protein sequence: CASSPRLNRGRDSPLHF.

The chain is built from TRBV19 and TRBJ2-6, with TRBD1 matching over 7 bases. The CDR3 has 15 residues. Trimming cost V 7 bases and J 0 bases; bases outside gene matches: 3. Germline values: CDR1 LNHDA, CDR2 SQIVND (reference sequence). This CDR3 is CASKDRDSGANVLTF. In nucleotides, the CDR3 is TGTGCCAGTAAAGACAGGGACTCTGGGGCCAACGTCCTGACTTTC.

The CDR3 spells CARGQGNRPQHF. CDR3 sequence (DNA): TGTGCCCGTGGACAGGGCAATCGTCCCCAGCATTTT. This chain connects TRBV21-1 to TRBJ1-5; the table's D call, TRBD1, was not checked against the DNA. TRBV21-1 is a pseudogene segment. The CDR3 covers 12 residues.

Only a few counts were recorded for this clone. The chain combines TRBV6-1 with TRBJ2-1; 16 positions match TRBD2. V was pared by 4 bases and J by 0 bases, with 6 bases of the junction left unmatched. The CDR3 has 19 amino acids. The germline CDR1 and CDR2 sequences are MNHNS and SASEGT. The CDR3 DNA follows: TGTGCCAGCAGTGGGGGACTAGCGGGAGGGCGTAGCTCCTACAATGAGCAGTTCTTC. This codes for CASSGGLAGGRSSYNEQFF.

The chain joins TRBV6-5 to TRBJ2-7; perhaps TRBD1 as D (6 bases). The CDR3 covers 13 residues. The germline V gene encodes CDR1 MNHEY and CDR2 SVGAGI. V shed 8 bases and J shed 0 bases, with 11 bases lying between them. In DNA form, the CDR3 reads TGTGCCAGCCGCTCGGACAGCTCCTACGAGCAGTACTTC. Its protein is CASRSDSSYEQYF.

The chain couples TRBV4-3 to TRBJ1-3, with D uncertain. The CDR3 runs 15 residues. Per germline, CDR1 LGHNA and CDR2 YSLEER. V lost 0 bases and J lost 0, with 6 bases in between. In DNA, the CDR3 is TGCGCCAGCAGCCAAGACAGGTTCTCTGGAAACACCATATATTTT. Its translation is CASSQDRFSGNTIYF.

With respect to this clone: The germline gene is not matched at one end of the junction; a read error may be the cause. The rearrangement joins TRBV5-4 to TRBJ2-6; D unclear. This CDR3 spans 15 amino acids. Germline values: CDR1 SGHNT, CDR2 YYREEE (reference sequence). CDR3 coding DNA: TGTGCCAGCAGTTTGGCCCCTCGGGGGGCCAACGTCCTGACTTTC. This translates into CASSLAPRGANVLTF.

The chain is built from TRBV7-2 and TRBJ1-2; possible D gene TRBD1, 6 bases. V lost 6 bases and J lost 4, with 9 bases in between. There are 12 residues in the CDR3. CDR1 is SGHTA, CDR2 FQGNSA, per germline. The CDR3 region has the DNA TGTGCCAGCAGTCAACAGGGCTATGGCTACACCTTC. Translation gives CASSQQGYGYTF.

The chain is built from TRBV5-8 and TRBJ2-7; possible D gene TRBD2, 6 bases. Between the trimmed V and J ends, which lost 4 bases and 0 bases, there was a span of 14 bases. CDR1 and CDR2 from the germline V gene are SGHTS and YDEGEE. This CDR3 comprises 15 residues. Here the CDR3 DNA reads TGTGCCAGCAGCCGTAGCGGCGTAAGCTCCTACGAGCAGTACTTC. Amino acid sequence: CASSRSGVSSYEQYF. Supplemented by reference TRBV5-8 and TRBJ2-7, the full variable domain reads EAGVTQSPTHLIKTRGQQATLRCSPISGHTSVYWYQQALGLGLQFLLWYDEGEERNRGNFPPRFSGRQFPNYSSELNVNALELEDSALYLCASSRSGVSSYEQYFGPGTRLTVT.

V gene TRBV15 combines with J gene TRBJ2-3; D ambiguous. Germline CDR1 is LNHNV and CDR2 is YYDKDF (reference sequence). The CDR3 runs 15 residues. The V and J ends lost 1 base and 0 bases respectively, with 8 bases between them. The CDR3 region is CATSRGGASTDTQYF. CDR3 DNA: TGTGCCACCAGCAGAGGAGGAGCTAGCACAGATACGCAGTATTTT.

The table lists this clone with a count of one. The rearrangement joins TRBV6-4 to TRBJ2-3, with 11 nucleotides matching TRBD2. The CDR3 sequence is 15 residues long. V lost 4 bases and J lost 1; bases outside the gene matches: 1. Germline CDR1 MRHNA, CDR2 SNTAGT. The chain's CDR3 is CASSVLAGGTDTQYF. CDR3 in DNA: TGTGCCAGCAGTGTACTAGCGGGGGGCACAGATACGCAGTATTTT.

V is TRBV7-6 and J is TRBJ2-7; tentative D call: TRBD1 (6 bases). Trimming pared 6 bases from V and 3 bases from J, leaving 12 bases between. The CDR3 has 13 residues. Germline loops: CDR1 SGHVS, CDR2 FNYEAQ. Written as DNA, the CDR3 is TGTGCCAGCAGTTTGGGGGCAGGCTACGAGCAGTACTTC. It is translated as CASSLGAGYEQYF. Full variable domain (missing parts from reference TRBV7-6 and TRBJ2-7): GAGVSQSPRYKVTKRGQDVALRCDPISGHVSLYWYRQALGQGPEFLTYFNYEAQQDKSGLPNDRFSAERPEGSISTLTIQRTEQRDSAMYRCASSLGAGYEQYFGPGTRLTVT.

This CDR3 is CASRVDRRGELFF. The CDR3 bases are TGTGCCAGCAGGGTCGACAGGAGAGGGGAGCTGTTTTTT. The gene calls are TRBV6-5 and TRBJ2-2; maybe TRBD1 (6 bases). CDR3 size: 13 residues. Per germline, CDR1 MNHEY and CDR2 SVGAGI. V dropped 6 bases and J dropped 8 bases, with 13 bases sitting between them.